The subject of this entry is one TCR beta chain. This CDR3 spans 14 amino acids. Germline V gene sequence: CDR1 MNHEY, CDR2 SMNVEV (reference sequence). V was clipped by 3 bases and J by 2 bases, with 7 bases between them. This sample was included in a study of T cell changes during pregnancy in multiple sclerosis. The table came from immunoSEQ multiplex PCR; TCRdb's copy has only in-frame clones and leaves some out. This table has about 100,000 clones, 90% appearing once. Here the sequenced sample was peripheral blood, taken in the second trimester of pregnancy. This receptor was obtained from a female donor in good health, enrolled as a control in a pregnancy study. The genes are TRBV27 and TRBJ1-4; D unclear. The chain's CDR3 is CASSFVGTNEKLFF. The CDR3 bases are TGTGCCAGCAGTTTTGTCGGGACTAATGAAAAACTGTTTTTT.